The sequence of this T cell receptor beta chain was determined in a study of response to subunit inactivated influenza vaccine. In regard to this clonotype: Its antigen is not identified.

Study-level findings and limits: A suggestion made by the authors is that each seasonal influenza vaccination recruits few new T cells.

TCRdb analysed the RT-PCR reads with MiXCR anew, one entry per CDR3 protein. Among around 650,000 distinct CDR3 sequences listed, 15% to 19% were seen once. Germline V gene data show CDR1 as DFQATT and CDR2 as SNEGSKA (reference sequence). Trimming took 6 bases from V and 6 from J, leaving 21 bases between them. CDR3 length: 16 residues. The sequence derives from a man aged 45 to 65 who received an inactivated influenza vaccine. The sequences come from PBMCs from blood, collected approximately 13 days after vaccination. The chain joins TRBV20-1 to TRBJ1-6; tentative D call: TRBD1 (6 bases). The CDR3 DNA reads TGCAGTGCGAGAAGGGGGAGCTCGAACTCTAATTCACCCCTCCACTTT. Translating it yields CSARRGSSNSNSPLHF.